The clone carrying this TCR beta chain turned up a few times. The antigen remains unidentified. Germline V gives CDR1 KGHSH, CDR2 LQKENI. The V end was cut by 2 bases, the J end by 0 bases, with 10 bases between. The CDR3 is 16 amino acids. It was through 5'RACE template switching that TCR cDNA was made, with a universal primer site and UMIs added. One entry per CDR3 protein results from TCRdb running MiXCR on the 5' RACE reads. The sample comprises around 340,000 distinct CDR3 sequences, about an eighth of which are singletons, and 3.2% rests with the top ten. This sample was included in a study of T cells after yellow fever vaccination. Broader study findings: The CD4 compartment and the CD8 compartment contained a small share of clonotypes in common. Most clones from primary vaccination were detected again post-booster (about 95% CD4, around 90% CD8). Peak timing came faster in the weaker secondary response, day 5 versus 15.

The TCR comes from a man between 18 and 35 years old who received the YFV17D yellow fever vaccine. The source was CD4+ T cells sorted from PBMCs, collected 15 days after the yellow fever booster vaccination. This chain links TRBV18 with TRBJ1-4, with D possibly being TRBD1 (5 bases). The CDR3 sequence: CASSPMTDPTNEKLFF. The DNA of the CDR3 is TGTGCCAGCTCACCAATGACAGACCCAACTAATGAAAAACTGTTTTTT.